This T cell receptor beta chain was observed in a study of T cells in Graves' hyperthyroidism and ophthalmopathy. Overall study findings and caveats: Blood samples included most of the expanded thyroid clonotypes exceeding 0.001.

About this clonotype: Its matching antigen is unknown.

TCR beta CDR3 regions were amplified from RNA. The TCR CDR3 first-round RT-PCR relied on the HTBI primer set. TCRdb processed the multiplex PCR reads anew with MiXCR; each CDR3 protein has one entry. The profile covers fewer than 650,000 distinct CDR3 sequences, with around 15% appearing a single time and approximately 15% taken by the ten largest. After removal of 3 bases from V and 5 bases from J, the junction contained 7 bases not matched to a gene. Germline lookup yields CDR1 SGHDN and CDR2 FVKESK. The CDR3 runs to 15 residues. Patients were excluded for uncontrolled infection, other autoimmune disease, pregnancy or lactation. Used for diagnoses were clinical symptoms, serum thyroxine and TRAb, thyroid ultrasound and orbital computed tomography.

The origin of this receptor is a woman between 40 and 50 years old with Graves' hyperthyroidism. The chain joins TRBV14 to TRBJ2-1; 7 bases line up with TRBD1. The sequenced material came from blood. The CDR3 coding sequence is TGTGCCAGCAGCCACCAGGGGGTCGCACACAATGAGCAGTTCTTC. Encoded protein: CASSHQGVAHNEQFF.